Listed here are 9 T cell receptor beta chains from one sample, sequenced in a study of shared clonotypes between healthy human individuals. Assay: immunoSEQ multiplex PCR; the TCRdb copy retains only in-frame clones and omits some. The sample contains approximately 2.3 million clones, approximately 93% of which appear only once. The sample consisted of naive CD4+ T cells from PBMCs. Subset here: CD45RA+ positively selected. These receptors all stem from a man aged 18-30 years in good health. Some clones in this sample may be carry-over from other donors' samples.

The chain employs TRBV9 and TRBJ2-1; a weak D match, TRBD1 (5 bases). The V and J ends lost 4 bases and 5 bases respectively, with 19 bases between them. Germline loops: CDR1 SGDLS, CDR2 YYNGEE. This CDR3 has 16 amino acids. This chain's CDR3 is CASSPGWAGKNNEQFF. The CDR3 DNA follows: TGTGCCAGCAGCCCCGGGTGGGCAGGGAAGAACAATGAGCAGTTCTTC.

This clone was recorded a few times. The rearrangement links TRBV7-9 to TRBJ2-7; TRBD1 matches 8 bases. This CDR3 contains 16 residues. Germline V CDR1 and CDR2: SEHNR, FQNEAQ (reference sequence). The trim removed 0 bases at V and 1 base at J, leaving 5 bases unmatched. CDR3 bases: TGTGCCAGCAGCTTAGCGGGGGACAGGCAATCCTACGAGCAGTACTTC. It translates to CASSLAGDRQSYEQYF.

V usage is TRBV28 and J usage is TRBJ1-4, with 7 bases aligning to TRBD1. This CDR3 has 14 residues. The V and J ends lost 4 bases and 7 bases, in that order; junction bases with no gene match: 6. Looked up from germline, CDR1 is MDHEN and CDR2 is SYDVKM. The CDR3 sequence: CASSSGQAGEKLFF. In DNA form, the CDR3 reads TGTGCCAGCAGTTCAGGACAGGCTGGTGAAAAACTGTTTTTT. Full variable domain (remainder filled in from reference TRBV28 and TRBJ1-4): DVKVTQSSRYLVKRTGEKVFLECVQDMDHENMFWYRQDPGLGLRLIYFSYDVKMKEKGDIPEGYSVSREKKERFSLILESASTNQTSMYLCASSSGQAGEKLFFGSGTQLSVL.

Concerning this clone itself: Within the sample, other DNA sequences also encode this same CDR3. J is TRBJ2-5 and V is TRBV5-1, with D unclear. There are 14 residues in the CDR3. CDR1 is SGHRS, CDR2 YFSETQ, per germline. The V and J ends lost 0 bases and 0 bases respectively, with 6 bases between them. This CDR3 reads CASSLAGDQETQYF. For the CDR3, the DNA is TGCGCCAGCAGCTTGGCCGGCGACCAAGAGACCCAGTACTTC.

V is TRBV11-1 and J is TRBJ2-5; 8 nucleotides line up with TRBD2. The germline CDR1 and CDR2 sequences are SGHAT and FQDESV (reference sequence). The CDR3 has 15 residues. V was clipped by 1 base and J by 4 bases; unmatched bases: 5. The CDR3, as DNA: TGTGCCAGCAGCTTAGGGGGACTAGTTGGAGAGACCCAGTACTTC. The encoded protein is CASSLGGLVGETQYF.

V and J are TRBV6-6 and TRBJ2-7; D gene ambiguous. Trimming cost V 2 bases and J 7 bases, with 9 bases left between them. CDR1 is MNHNY, CDR2 SVGAGI, per germline (reference sequence). This CDR3 is built from 12 residues. CDR3 amino acids: CASSYEVWEQYF. The CDR3 bases are TGTGCCAGCAGTTACGAGGTGTGGGAGCAGTACTTC.

The CDR3 region is CASSGSGKSRFF. In nucleotides, the CDR3 is TGTGCCAGCAGCGGGAGCGGGAAATCGCGTTTCTTC. This rearrangement joins TRBV6-5 to TRBJ2-1, with 7 bases fitting TRBD2. V trimming: 6 bases; J trimming: 16 bases; junction bases outside the gene matches: 12. This CDR3 contains 12 residues. Germline lookup yields CDR1 MNHEY and CDR2 SVGAGI.

Concerning this clone itself: The sample has other DNA sequences that encode this CDR3 too. The gene calls are TRBV6-5 and TRBJ2-5; no reliable D call. Germline-derived CDR1 and CDR2 are MNHEY and SVGAGI. With 2 bases removed from V and 5 bases from J, the gap between germline ends came to 9 bases. The CDR3 has 13 residues. CDR3 sequence: CASSYSGLETQYF. The CDR3 DNA follows: TGTGCCAGCAGTTACAGTGGATTGGAGACCCAGTACTTC.

CDR3 nucleotides: TGTGCCAGCAGAGTGAGGTCCGCCTGGGAAATGAACACTGAAGCTTTCTTT. It is translated as CASRVRSAWEMNTEAFF. The rearrangement links TRBV28 to TRBJ1-1; D ambiguous. The germline V and J ends were trimmed by 6 bases and 0 bases, with 20 bases remaining between them. Germline CDR1 is MDHEN and CDR2 is SYDVKM. The CDR3 is made up of 17 amino acids.